This TCR beta chain was documented in a study of T-cell memory formation after mild COVID-19. The CDR3 length is 16 residues. V was shortened by 8 bases and J by 0 bases, with 20 bases between the two germline ends. Looked up from germline, CDR1 is DFQATT and CDR2 is SNEGSKA (reference sequence). This clonotype was observed a handful of times. TCRdb recomputed calls from the 5' RACE reads with MiXCR, one row per CDR3 protein. The data contain about 430,000 distinct CDR3 sequences, roughly 17% of them singletons. The V and J genes are TRBV20-1 and TRBJ2-4, with D tentatively TRBD2 (5 bases). The sequenced sample was PBMCs or a T cell subset sorted from them (not recorded which). This clonotype originated in a young man who had mild COVID-19 (a few samples of this study predate the infection). Cell type and time point are not known. This CDR3 reads CSSRRAGNLAKNIQYF. The CDR3 DNA follows: TGCAGTTCAAGGCGGGCTGGTAATCTAGCCAAAAACATTCAGTACTTC.